This entry lists 23 T cell receptor beta chains sequenced from one sample in a study of response to subunit inactivated influenza vaccine. TCRdb recomputed calls from the RT-PCR reads with MiXCR, one row per CDR3 protein. The sample yields over 800,000 distinct CDR3 sequences, 21% seen once. The material was PBMCs from blood, obtained 5 to 6 days after vaccination. The receptor set was obtained from a man over 45 who received an inactivated influenza vaccine.

Remarks on this clonotype: The junction departs from germline at one end; a sequencing error may be responsible. This chain links TRBV3-1 with TRBJ2-7, with D possibly being TRBD2 (5 bases). The V gene's germline CDR1 is LGHDT and CDR2 YNNKEL (reference sequence). The CDR3 length is 15 residues. CDR3 nucleotides: TGTGCCTGCAGCCAAGATCAGCGGTTGTCCTACGAGCAGTACTTC. This codes for CACSQDQRLSYEQYF.

This chain connects TRBV12-3 or TRBV12-4 to TRBJ2-1, with 9 bases aligning to TRBD1. This CDR3 is 15 amino acids long. V trimming: 3 bases; J trimming: 5 bases; junction bases outside the gene matches: 5. The CDR3 DNA is TGTGCCAGCAGTTTCGCAGGACAGGGGAACAATGAGCAGTTCTTC. Its protein is CASSFAGQGNNEQFF.

This clonotype appeared many times. The rearrangement uses TRBV7-9 and TRBJ1-5; D uncertain. Germline values: CDR1 SEHNR, CDR2 FQNEAQ (reference sequence). This CDR3 contains 14 residues. With 0 bases removed from V and 5 bases from J, the gap between germline ends came to 8 bases. CDR3 amino acids: CASSLAGNHQPQHF. The CDR3 region has the DNA TGTGCCAGCAGCTTAGCAGGTAACCATCAGCCCCAGCATTTT.

This clonotype was seen at least ten times. This sequence joins TRBV5-5 and TRBJ2-7; 10 bases fit TRBD1. V trimming: 4 bases; J trimming: 5 bases; junction bases outside the gene matches: 12. The CDR3 is 16 residues long. Germline CDR1 is SGHKS and CDR2 is YYEKEE (reference sequence). The CDR3 bases are TGTGCCAGCAGCACCGGACTGACAGGGGGCTACCACGAGCAGTACTTC. Its translation: CASSTGLTGGYHEQYF.

A few counts support this clonotype. The chain combines TRBV4-2 with TRBJ2-7; perhaps D is TRBD1 or TRBD2 (5 bases each). V shed 3 bases and J shed 0 bases, with 15 bases lying between them. CDR3 length equals 16 residues. The V gene's germline CDR1 is LGHNA and CDR2 YNFKEQ. CDR3 in DNA: TGTGCCAGCAGCCACGCCGGGGCCTTCTCCTCCTACGAGCAGTACTTC. This sequence encodes CASSHAGAFSSYEQYF.

This clonotype has more than one count but fewer than ten. The chain is built from TRBV5-1 and TRBJ2-6; D remains ambiguous. V lost 1 base and J lost 4, with 12 bases in between. Germline CDR1 reads SGHRS; CDR2 reads YFSETQ. CDR3 length: 16 residues. This chain's CDR3 is CASSLWGDTGANVLTF. The CDR3 DNA reads TGCGCCAGCAGCTTGTGGGGTGACACCGGGGCCAACGTCCTGACTTTC.

This clonotype has a count of ten or more. The J gene is TRBJ2-5, the V gene TRBV27, with D unresolved. This CDR3 comprises 14 residues. The germline CDR1 and CDR2 sequences are MNHEY and SMNVEV (reference sequence). V shed 4 bases and J shed 4 bases, with 13 bases lying between them. The CDR3, as DNA: TGTGCCAGCAGTTCAACAAGGGTGTCAGAGACCCAGTACTTC. It is translated as CASSSTRVSETQYF.

This clonotype was recorded a few times. J is TRBJ2-1 and V is TRBV7-8; tentative D call: TRBD2 (6 bases). Germline CDR1 is SGHVS and CDR2 is FQNEAQ. With 1 base removed from V and 6 bases from J, the gap between germline ends came to 13 bases. The CDR3 runs 15 residues. This CDR3 reads CASSLGGIGGNEQFF. CDR3 coding DNA: TGTGCCAGCAGCTTAGGAGGGATCGGGGGCAATGAGCAGTTCTTC.

The V and J genes are TRBV27 and TRBJ2-1; tentatively, D is TRBD2 (6 bases). V lost 7 bases, J lost 0 bases, and 13 bases lay in between. The CDR3 runs 15 residues. The germline gives CDR1 MNHEY, CDR2 SMNVEV (reference sequence). CDR3 loop: CASKRGSSSYNEQFF. The CDR3 nucleotides are TGTGCCAGCAAACGGGGGAGTAGCTCCTACAATGAGCAGTTCTTC.

This clonotype appeared a few times. V gene TRBV9 combines with J gene TRBJ1-6; D remains ambiguous. V gave up 0 bases and J gave up 3 bases, with 7 bases separating them. CDR3 length: 15 amino acids. From germline, CDR1 is SGDLS and CDR2 YYNGEE. The CDR3 DNA reads TGTGCCAGCAGCGTAGATTCTGGCTATAATTCACCCCTCCACTTT. It encodes CASSVDSGYNSPLHF.

The chain carries TRBV20-1 and TRBJ1-1; D call uncertain. Trimming removed 1 base at V and 3 bases at J, with 15 bases between. CDR3 length: 15 residues. CDR1 and CDR2 from the germline V gene are DFQATT and SNEGSKA (reference sequence). The CDR3 protein is CSARGGVRRHTEAFF. The CDR3 nucleotides read TGCAGTGCTAGAGGCGGGGTTCGAAGGCACACTGAAGCTTTCTTT.

This clonotype was seen more than once but under ten times. V and J are TRBV20-1 and TRBJ2-1, with 7 bases lining up with TRBD2. V lost 1 base to trimming and J lost 3 bases; unmatched junction nucleotides: 3. The V gene's germline CDR1 is DFQATT and CDR2 SNEGSKA (reference sequence). The CDR3 length is 14 residues. Here the CDR3 DNA reads TGCAGTGCTAGAGTCCCGGGGGGCTACAATGAGCAGTTCTTC. Translating it yields CSARVPGGYNEQFF.

The rearrangement links TRBV27 to TRBJ2-7; maybe TRBD1 (5 bases). From germline, CDR1 is MNHEY and CDR2 SMNVEV (reference sequence). V was pared by 0 bases and J by 0 bases, with 9 bases between. The CDR3 is made up of 15 amino acids. CDR3 DNA: TGTGCCAGCAGTTTATCCCCCAGGGTCTCCTACGAGCAGTACTTC. Translating gives CASSLSPRVSYEQYF.

This clonotype has just a few counts. This sequence joins TRBV20-1 and TRBJ2-1; 9 bases map to TRBD2. The CDR3 is 12 amino acids. Germline trimming cut 6 bases from V and 7 bases from J; bases unmatched to any gene: 4. Germline CDR1 is DFQATT and CDR2 is SNEGSKA (reference sequence). CDR3 sequence: CSAPSGVNEQFF. In DNA, the CDR3 is TGCAGTGCACCTAGCGGGGTTAATGAGCAGTTCTTC.

As DNA, the CDR3 is TGTGCCAGCAGCCAGAAGGCCGGGGTGTACTCATCTAGTGGCACAGATACGCAGTATTTT. It specifies CASSQKAGVYSSSGTDTQYF. The chain couples TRBV11-2 to TRBJ2-3; a possible D gene is TRBD2 (5 bases). The CDR3 consists of 20 residues. Between the trimmed V and J ends, which lost 5 bases and 1 base, there was a span of 28 bases. In germline, CDR1 is SGHAT, CDR2 FQNNGV.

The J gene is TRBJ2-5, the V gene TRBV12-3 or TRBV12-4; tentative D call: TRBD1 (5 bases). Trimming shortened V by 3 bases and J by 1 base, and 15 bases separated the two germline ends. The CDR3 has 16 amino acids. This chain's CDR3 is CASSFSVQGVQETQYF. DNA for the CDR3: TGTGCCAGCAGTTTCTCGGTCCAGGGTGTCCAAGAGACCCAGTACTTC.

The DNA for the CDR3 is TGTGCCAGCAGTGATTGGGGGACGGCTTCCGATACGCAGTATTTT. It encodes CASSDWGTASDTQYF. This chain uses TRBV6-1 with TRBJ2-3; tentatively, D is TRBD1 or TRBD2 (5 bases each). Germline lookup yields CDR1 MNHNS and CDR2 SASEGT. The CDR3 runs to 15 residues. The V end lost 3 bases, the J end lost 6 bases, and 16 bases lay between the germline ends.

This clonotype was seen a handful of times. CDR3 sequence (DNA): TGCGCCAGCAGCCAAGATGGGCCCGGGTTTGGTTCACCCCTCCACTTT. It encodes CASSQDGPGFGSPLHF. V and J are TRBV4-3 and TRBJ1-6; D ambiguous. Trimming removed 0 bases from V and 9 bases from J, with 15 bases in between. The CDR3 is 16 residues long. CDR1 is LGHNA, CDR2 YSLEER, per germline.

This clonotype was seen a handful of times. The chain links TRBV12-3 or TRBV12-4 to TRBJ2-2; the D gene is possibly TRBD1 (6 bases). The CDR3 consists of 15 residues. The V end was cut by 6 bases, the J end by 6 bases, with 17 bases between. CDR3 sequence (DNA): TGTGCCAGCAGCCTACAGGGATATCCGGCCGGGGAGCTGTTTTTT. Residues: CASSLQGYPAGELFF.

In its sample, this clonotype was seen a few times. The genes are TRBV20-1 and TRBJ2-1, with 10 bases that match TRBD2. Germline-derived CDR1 and CDR2 are DFQATT and SNEGSKA (reference sequence). V trimming: 2 bases; J trimming: 3 bases; junction bases outside the gene matches: 1. This CDR3 spans 14 amino acids. The CDR3 region has the DNA TGCAGTGCTAGATGGACTAGCGGCTACAATGAGCAGTTCTTC. Its translation is CSARWTSGYNEQFF.

The V call is TRBV12-3 or TRBV12-4, the J call TRBJ2-2; TRBD2 is a possible D gene (5 bases). V lost 3 bases to trimming and J lost 12 bases, with 8 bases between them. The CDR3 runs 11 residues. CDR3 in amino acids: CASSFRGQLFF. The CDR3 DNA follows: TGTGCCAGCAGTTTCCGGGGTCAGCTGTTTTTT.

This clonotype occurred a few times. V and J are TRBV5-1 and TRBJ1-1; D uncertain. CDR1 is SGHRS and CDR2 is YFSETQ in the germline V gene. V dropped 1 base and J dropped 4 bases, with 11 bases sitting between them. This CDR3 comprises 14 residues. CDR3 in amino acids: CASSLWGHGTEAFF. CDR3 DNA sequence: TGCGCCAGCAGCTTGTGGGGTCACGGCACTGAAGCTTTCTTT. The variable domain in full, completed from reference TRBV5-1 and TRBJ1-1, reads KAGVTQTPRYLIKTRGQQVTLSCSPISGHRSVSWYQQTPGQGLQFLFEYFSETQRNKGNFPGRFSGRQFSNSRSEMNVSTLELGDSALYLCASSLWGHGTEAFFGQGTRLTVV.

This sequence joins TRBV27 and TRBJ2-7; 8 bases map to TRBD2. V trimming: 3 bases; J trimming: 2 bases; junction bases outside the gene matches: 18. The CDR3 sequence is 19 residues long. Germline assignment: CDR1 MNHEY and CDR2 SMNVEV (reference sequence). The CDR3 sequence is CASSFSIFTRAGATYEQYF. The DNA of the CDR3 is TGTGCCAGCAGTTTCTCCATATTCACCCGAGCGGGAGCTACCTACGAGCAGTACTTC.